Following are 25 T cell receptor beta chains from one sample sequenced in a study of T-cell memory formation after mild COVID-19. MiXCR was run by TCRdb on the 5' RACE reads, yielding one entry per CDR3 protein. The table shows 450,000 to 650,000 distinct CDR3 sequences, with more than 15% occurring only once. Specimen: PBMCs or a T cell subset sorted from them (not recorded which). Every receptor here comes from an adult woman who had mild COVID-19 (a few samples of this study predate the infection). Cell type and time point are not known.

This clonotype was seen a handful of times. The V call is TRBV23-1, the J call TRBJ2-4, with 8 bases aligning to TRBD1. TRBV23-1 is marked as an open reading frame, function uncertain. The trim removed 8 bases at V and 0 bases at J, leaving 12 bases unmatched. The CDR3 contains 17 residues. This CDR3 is CASSLRGQELAKNIQYF. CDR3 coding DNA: TGCGCCAGCTCCCTCAGGGGGCAGGAACTAGCCAAAAACATTCAGTACTTC.

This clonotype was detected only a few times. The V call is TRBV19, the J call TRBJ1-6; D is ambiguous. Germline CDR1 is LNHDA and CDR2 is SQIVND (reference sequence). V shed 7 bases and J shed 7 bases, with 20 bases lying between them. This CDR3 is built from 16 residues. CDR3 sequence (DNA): TGTGCCAGTAACCCGGCCCGTTTCGAAGGGAATTCACCCCTCCACTTT. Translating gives CASNPARFEGNSPLHF.

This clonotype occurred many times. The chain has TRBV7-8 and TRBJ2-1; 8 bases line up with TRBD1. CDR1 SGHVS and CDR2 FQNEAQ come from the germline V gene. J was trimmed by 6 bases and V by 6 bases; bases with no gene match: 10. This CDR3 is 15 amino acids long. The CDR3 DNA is TGTGCCAGCAGAACCCGACAGGGGCTTGGCAATGAGCAGTTCTTC. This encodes CASRTRQGLGNEQFF.

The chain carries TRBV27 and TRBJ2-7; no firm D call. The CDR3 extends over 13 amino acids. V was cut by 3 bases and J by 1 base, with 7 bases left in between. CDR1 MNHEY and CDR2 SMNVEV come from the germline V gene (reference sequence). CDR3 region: CASSLLFSYEQYF. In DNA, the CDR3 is TGTGCCAGCAGTTTGTTATTTTCCTACGAGCAGTACTTC.

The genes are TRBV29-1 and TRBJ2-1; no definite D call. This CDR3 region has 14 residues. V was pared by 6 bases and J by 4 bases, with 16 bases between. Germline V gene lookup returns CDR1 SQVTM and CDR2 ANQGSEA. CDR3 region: CSVHGVRKYNEQFF. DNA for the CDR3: TGCAGCGTGCACGGAGTCAGGAAGTACAATGAGCAGTTCTTC.

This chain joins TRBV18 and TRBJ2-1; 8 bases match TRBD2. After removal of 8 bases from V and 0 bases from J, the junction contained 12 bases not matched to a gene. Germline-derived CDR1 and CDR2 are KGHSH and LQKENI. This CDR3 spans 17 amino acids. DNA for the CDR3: TGTGCCAGCACACGAAGTTTAGCGGGGACCTCCTACAATGAGCAGTTCTTC. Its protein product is CASTRSLAGTSYNEQFF.

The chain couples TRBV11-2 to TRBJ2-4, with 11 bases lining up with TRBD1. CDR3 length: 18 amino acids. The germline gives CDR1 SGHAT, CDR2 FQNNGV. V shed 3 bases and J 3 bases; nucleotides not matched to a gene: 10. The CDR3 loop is CASSFPMRGQGGKNIQYF. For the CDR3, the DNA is TGTGCCAGCAGCTTTCCCATGAGGGGACAGGGGGGCAAAAACATTCAGTACTTC.

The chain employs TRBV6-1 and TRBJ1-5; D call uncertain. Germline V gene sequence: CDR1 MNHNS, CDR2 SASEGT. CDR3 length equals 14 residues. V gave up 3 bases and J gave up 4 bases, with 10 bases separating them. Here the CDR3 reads CASSEVRINQPQHF. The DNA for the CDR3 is TGTGCCAGCAGTGAGGTCAGGATTAATCAGCCCCAGCATTTT.

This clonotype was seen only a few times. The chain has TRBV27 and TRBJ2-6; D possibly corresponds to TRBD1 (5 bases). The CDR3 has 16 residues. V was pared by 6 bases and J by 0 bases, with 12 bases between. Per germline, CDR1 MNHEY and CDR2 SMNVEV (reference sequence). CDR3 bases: TGTGCCAGCAGAAATCTCGACAGCTCTGGGGCCAACGTCCTGACTTTC. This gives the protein CASRNLDSSGANVLTF.

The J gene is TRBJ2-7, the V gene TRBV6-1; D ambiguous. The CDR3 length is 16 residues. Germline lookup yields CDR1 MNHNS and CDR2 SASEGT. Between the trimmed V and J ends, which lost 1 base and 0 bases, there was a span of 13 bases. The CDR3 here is CASSEETSASSYEQYF. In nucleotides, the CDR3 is TGTGCCAGCAGTGAAGAGACGTCCGCCTCCTCCTACGAGCAGTACTTC.

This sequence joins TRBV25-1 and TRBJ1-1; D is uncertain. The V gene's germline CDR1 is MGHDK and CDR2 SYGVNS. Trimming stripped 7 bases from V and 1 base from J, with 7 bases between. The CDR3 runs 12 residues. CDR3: CASMRENTEAFF. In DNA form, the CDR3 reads TGTGCCAGCATGAGGGAGAACACTGAAGCTTTCTTT.

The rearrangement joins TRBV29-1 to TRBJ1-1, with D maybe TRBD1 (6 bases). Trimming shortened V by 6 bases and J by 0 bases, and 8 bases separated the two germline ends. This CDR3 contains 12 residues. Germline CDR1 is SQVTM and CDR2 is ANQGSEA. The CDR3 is CSVGQLNTEAFF. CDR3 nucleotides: TGCAGCGTCGGACAGTTGAACACTGAAGCTTTCTTT.

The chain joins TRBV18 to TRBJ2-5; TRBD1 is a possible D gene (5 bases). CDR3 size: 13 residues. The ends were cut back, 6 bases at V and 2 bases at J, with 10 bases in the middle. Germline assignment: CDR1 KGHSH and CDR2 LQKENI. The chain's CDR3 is CASSDRPQETQYF. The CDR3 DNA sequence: TGTGCCAGCTCCGACAGACCTCAAGAGACCCAGTACTTC.

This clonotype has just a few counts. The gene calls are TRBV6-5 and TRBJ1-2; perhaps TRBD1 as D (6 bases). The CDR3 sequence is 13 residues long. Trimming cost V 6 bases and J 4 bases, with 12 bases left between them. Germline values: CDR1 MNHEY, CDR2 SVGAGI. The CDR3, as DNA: TGTGCCAGCAGACCCGCCAGGGGCTATGGCTACACCTTC. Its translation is CASRPARGYGYTF.

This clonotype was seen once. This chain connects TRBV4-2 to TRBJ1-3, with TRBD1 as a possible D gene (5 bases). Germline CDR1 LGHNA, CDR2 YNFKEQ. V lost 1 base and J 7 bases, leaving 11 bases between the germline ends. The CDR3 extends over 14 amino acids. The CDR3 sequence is CASSQGDPRNTIYF. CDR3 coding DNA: TGTGCCAGCAGCCAAGGGGACCCTCGGAACACCATATATTTT.

The CDR3, as DNA: TGTGCCAGCTCACCTACAGGTTCGAACACTGAAGCTTTCTTT. As protein: CASSPTGSNTEAFF. The chain has TRBV18 and TRBJ1-1; tentative D call: TRBD1 (5 bases). The V gene's germline CDR1 is KGHSH and CDR2 LQKENI. The CDR3 runs 14 residues. The V end was cut by 3 bases, the J end by 1 base, with 9 bases between.

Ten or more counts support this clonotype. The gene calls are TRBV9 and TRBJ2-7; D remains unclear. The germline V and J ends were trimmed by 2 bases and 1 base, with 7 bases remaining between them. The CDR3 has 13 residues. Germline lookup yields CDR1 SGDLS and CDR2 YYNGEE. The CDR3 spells CASSVGWSYEQYF. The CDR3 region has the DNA TGTGCCAGCAGCGTCGGATGGTCCTACGAGCAGTACTTC.

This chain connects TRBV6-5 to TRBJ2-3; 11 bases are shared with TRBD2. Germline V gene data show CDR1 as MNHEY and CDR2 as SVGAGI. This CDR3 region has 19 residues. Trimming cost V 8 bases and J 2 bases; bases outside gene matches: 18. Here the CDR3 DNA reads TGTGCCAGCGGCCGGACTAGCGGGTTCACGGAACTTACCACAGATACGCAGTATTTT. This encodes CASGRTSGFTELTTDTQYF.

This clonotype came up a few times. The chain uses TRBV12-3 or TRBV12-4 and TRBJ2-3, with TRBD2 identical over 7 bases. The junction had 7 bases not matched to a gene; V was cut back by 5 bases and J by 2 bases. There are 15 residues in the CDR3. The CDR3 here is CASSRSGRATDTQYF. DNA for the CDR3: TGTGCCAGCAGTCGGTCGGGGAGGGCCACAGATACGCAGTATTTT.

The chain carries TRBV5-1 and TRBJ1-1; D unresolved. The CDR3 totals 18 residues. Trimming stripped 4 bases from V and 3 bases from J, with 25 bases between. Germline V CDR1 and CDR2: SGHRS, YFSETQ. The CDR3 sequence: CASSRAPDGVGLHTEAFF. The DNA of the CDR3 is TGCGCCAGCAGCCGGGCCCCCGACGGAGTAGGACTTCACACTGAAGCTTTCTTT.

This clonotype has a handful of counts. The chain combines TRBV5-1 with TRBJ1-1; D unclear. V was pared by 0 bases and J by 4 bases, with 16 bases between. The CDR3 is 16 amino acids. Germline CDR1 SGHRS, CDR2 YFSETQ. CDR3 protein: CASSLEPIKWGTEAFF. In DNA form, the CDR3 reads TGCGCCAGCAGCTTGGAACCCATTAAATGGGGCACTGAAGCTTTCTTT.

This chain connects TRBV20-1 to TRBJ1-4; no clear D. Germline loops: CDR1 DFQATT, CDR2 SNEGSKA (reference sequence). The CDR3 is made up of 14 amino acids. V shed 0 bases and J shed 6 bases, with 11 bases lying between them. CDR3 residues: CSARDDHEDEKLFF. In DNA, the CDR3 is TGCAGTGCTAGAGATGATCATGAGGATGAAAAACTGTTTTTT.

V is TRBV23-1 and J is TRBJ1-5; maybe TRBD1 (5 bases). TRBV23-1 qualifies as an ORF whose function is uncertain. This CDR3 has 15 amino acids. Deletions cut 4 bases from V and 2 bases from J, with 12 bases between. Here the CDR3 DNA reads TGCGCCAGCAGTCCGCCTTGGGACTGCAATCAGCCCCAGCATTTT. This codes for CASSPPWDCNQPQHF.

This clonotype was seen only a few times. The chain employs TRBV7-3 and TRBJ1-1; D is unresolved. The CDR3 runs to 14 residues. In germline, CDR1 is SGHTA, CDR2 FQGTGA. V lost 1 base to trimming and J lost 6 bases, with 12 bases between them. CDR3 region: CASSLIGPDAEAFF. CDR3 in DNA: TGTGCCAGCAGCTTAATAGGCCCCGACGCTGAAGCTTTCTTT. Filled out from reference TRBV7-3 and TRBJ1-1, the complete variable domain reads GAGVSQTPSNKVTEKGKYVELRCDPISGHTALYWYRQSLGQGPEFLIYFQGTGAADDSGLPNDRFFAVRPEGSVSTLKIQRTERGDSAVYLCASSLIGPDAEAFFGQGTRLTVV.

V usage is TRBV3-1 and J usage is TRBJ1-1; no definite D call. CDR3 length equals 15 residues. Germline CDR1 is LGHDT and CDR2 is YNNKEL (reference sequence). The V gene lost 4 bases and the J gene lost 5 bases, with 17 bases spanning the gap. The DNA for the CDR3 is TGTGCCAGCAGCCTAAGCGACATGATGGGAACTGAAGCTTTCTTT. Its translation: CASSLSDMMGTEAFF.